These 28 T cell receptor beta chains were all obtained from the same sample, sequenced in a study of Ad26.COV2.S vaccination and SARS-CoV-2 variants (dated by TCRdb to about 2021). The library was generated by the immunoSEQ multiplex PCR assay. The source is immuneACCESS, and TCRdb retained only in-frame sequences with V and J called. Part of the clones is not carried over; for the studies checked, unresolved V genes explain less than half of this, and the remainder is unexplained. The sample table shows around 340,000 clones, and 80% to 90% are seen once. The top ten hold around 5% of the sample. What this sample's treatment or condition label stands for: approximately 18 received Ad26.COV2.S at low or high dose, single or two shots; several received placebo; per-sample allocation not given. Repertoires of vaccine and placebo recipients were sequenced from samples taken on day 63 after the first injection.

Sequences were derived from peripheral blood, sampled in a trial of Ad26.COV2.S vaccine versus placebo. Every receptor here comes from a person aged 18 to 59 who received the Ad26.COV2.S COVID-19 vaccine or a placebo.

This clone was seen once. This sequence joins TRBV5-4 and TRBJ1-3; D not certain. CDR3 length equals 15 residues. Germline assignment: CDR1 SGHNT and CDR2 YYREEE (reference sequence). V lost 2 bases, J lost 0 bases, and 9 bases lay in between. In DNA form, the CDR3 reads TGTGCCAGCAGCTTCTGGGGAAACTCTGGAAACACCATATATTTT. Translated: CASSFWGNSGNTIYF.

The chain recombines TRBV4-3 with TRBJ1-3; unclear D gene. Per germline, CDR1 LGHNA and CDR2 YSLEER. Trimming took off 0 bases at V and 0 bases at J, with 12 bases between the two ends. This CDR3 region has 17 residues. The CDR3 loop is CASSQDPGTASGNTIYF. The CDR3 DNA sequence: TGCGCCAGCAGCCAAGATCCTGGCACCGCCTCTGGAAACACCATATATTTT.

The chain is built from TRBV13 and TRBJ2-7; 10 nucleotides align to TRBD1. J gave up 4 bases and V 2 bases, and 2 bases lay outside the gene matches. From germline, CDR1 is PRHDT and CDR2 FYEKMQ (reference sequence). The CDR3 has 14 amino acids. The CDR3 protein is CASSLRQGAYEQYF. The CDR3 nucleotides read TGTGCCAGCAGCTTAAGACAGGGGGCGTACGAGCAGTACTTC.

This chain joins TRBV28 and TRBJ1-2; D may be TRBD1 (5 bases). This CDR3 is 17 amino acids long. The germline CDR1 and CDR2 sequences are MDHEN and SYDVKM. Trimming cost V 2 bases and J 7 bases, with 23 bases left between them. This CDR3 reads CASSLAGTEGRTVGYTF. CDR3 coding DNA: TGTGCCAGCAGTTTAGCGGGAACGGAGGGGAGGACGGTTGGCTACACCTTC.

The CDR3 sequence is CASSQQSLREETQYF. The CDR3 bases are TGTGCCAGCAGCCAACAGTCTCTGCGGGAGGAGACCCAGTACTTC. The chain has TRBV3-1 (or the pseudogene TRBV3-2) and TRBJ2-5, with 7 bases matching TRBD2. Germline V gene data show CDR1 as LGHDT and CDR2 as YNNKEL (reference sequence). The junction had 8 bases not matched to a gene; V was cut back by 2 bases and J by 5 bases. The CDR3 is 15 residues long.

The chain joins TRBV6-5 to TRBJ1-1; TRBD1 agrees at 8 bases. In germline, CDR1 is MNHEY, CDR2 SVGAGI. This CDR3 has 13 amino acids. The trim removed 5 bases at V and 10 bases at J, leaving 9 bases unmatched. CDR3 coding DNA: TGTGCCAGCAGTCAGAGCAGGGGGCGCCGAGCTTTCTTT. This encodes CASSQSRGRRAFF.

Turning to this clone: Other DNA sequences from this sample encode an identical CDR3 as well. V usage is TRBV5-8 and J usage is TRBJ1-1, with D possibly being TRBD1 (6 bases). CDR1 SGHTS and CDR2 YDEGEE come from the germline V gene. This CDR3 comprises 13 residues. V was pared by 4 bases and J by 4 bases, with 11 bases between. The CDR3 spells CASSLQGVTEAFF. CDR3 DNA sequence: TGTGCCAGCAGCCTACAGGGAGTCACTGAAGCTTTCTTT.

The chain is built from TRBV28 and TRBJ1-3, with D maybe TRBD1 (6 bases). Looked up from germline, CDR1 is MDHEN and CDR2 is SYDVKM. CDR3 length equals 15 residues. The V gene lost 2 bases and the J gene lost 2 bases, with 10 bases spanning the gap. The CDR3 coding sequence is TGTGCCAGCAGTTTAACAGGGACACCTGGAAACACCATATATTTT. Protein: CASSLTGTPGNTIYF.

This chain links TRBV15 with TRBJ2-7, with a possible D match to TRBD2 (6 bases). Trimming shortened V by 3 bases and J by 2 bases, and 14 bases separated the two germline ends. Germline loops: CDR1 LNHNV, CDR2 YYDKDF (reference sequence). The CDR3 is 15 residues long. CDR3: CATSSTVTGAYEQYF. CDR3 DNA: TGTGCCACCAGCAGTACGGTCACGGGGGCCTACGAGCAGTACTTC.

The chain employs TRBV28 and TRBJ2-7, with 8 bases fitting TRBD1. This CDR3 has 13 residues. V trimming: 5 bases; J trimming: 3 bases; junction bases outside the gene matches: 3. Germline assignment: CDR1 MDHEN and CDR2 SYDVKM. The CDR3 DNA follows: TGTGCCAGCAGTCGACAGGGGAACTACGAGCAGTACTTC. Translated: CASSRQGNYEQYF. The full variable domain, in which reference TRBV28 and TRBJ2-7 provide the parts outside the CDR3, is DVKVTQSSRYLVKRTGEKVFLECVQDMDHENMFWYRQDPGLGLRLIYFSYDVKMKEKGDIPEGYSVSREKKERFSLILESASTNQTSMYLCASSRQGNYEQYFGPGTRLTVT.

V usage is TRBV19 and J usage is TRBJ2-2; 7 nucleotides line up with TRBD1. Germline loops: CDR1 LNHDA, CDR2 SQIVND (reference sequence). With 6 bases clipped from V and 1 base from J, the junction kept 5 bases outside the gene matches. The length of the CDR3 is 15 residues. The CDR3 DNA sequence: TGTGCCAGTAGATTGGGACAGAAGAACACCGGGGAGCTGTTTTTT. Translation: CASRLGQKNTGELFF.

The rearrangement joins TRBV4-2 to TRBJ2-5; tentatively, D is TRBD1 or TRBD2 (7 bases each). V lost 2 bases to trimming and J lost 3 bases, with 13 bases between them. The CDR3 is 15 amino acids. Germline V gene lookup returns CDR1 LGHNA and CDR2 YNFKEQ. CDR3 region: CASSQTTGREETQYF. CDR3 nucleotide sequence: TGTGCCAGCAGCCAAACGACAGGGAGGGAAGAGACCCAGTACTTC.

The rearrangement links TRBV13 to TRBJ1-2, with 8 bases identical to TRBD1. The V segment lost 8 bases and the J segment 2 bases; nucleotides outside the gene matches: 10. The CDR3 sequence is 15 residues long. The germline V gene has CDR1 PRHDT and CDR2 FYEKMQ (reference sequence). The CDR3 sequence is CASGGQGPWNYGYTF. CDR3 in DNA: TGTGCCAGCGGAGGACAGGGCCCATGGAACTATGGCTACACCTTC. Variable domain in full (rest from reference TRBV13 and TRBJ1-2): AAGVIQSPRHLIKEKRETATLKCYPIPRHDTVYWYQQGPGQDPQFLISFYEKMQSDKGSIPDRFSAQQFSDYHSELNMSSLELGDSALYFCASGGQGPWNYGYTFGSGTRLTVV.

The chain combines TRBV6-1 with TRBJ2-2, with 8 positions matching TRBD1. The CDR3 is made up of 17 amino acids. Losses at the gene ends were 6 bases for V and 3 bases for J; bases not matched to a gene: 12. The germline gives CDR1 MNHNS, CDR2 SASEGT. DNA for the CDR3: TGTGCCAGCAGCGAACCAACAGGGGGACGACACACCGGGGAGCTGTTTTTT. Translated: CASSEPTGGRHTGELFF.

The chain has TRBV2 and TRBJ1-1; D is ambiguous. The CDR3 runs to 13 residues. Trimming removed 2 bases at V and 1 base at J, with 5 bases between. Germline CDR1 reads SNHLY; CDR2 reads FYNNEI. CDR3 sequence: CASSEQWNTEAFF. CDR3 in DNA: TGTGCCAGCAGTGAACAATGGAACACTGAAGCTTTCTTT.

This clone was observed a handful of times. The rearrangement links TRBV7-9 to TRBJ1-2; D gene unclear. Germline V gene data show CDR1 as SEHNR and CDR2 as FQNEAQ (reference sequence). V dropped 1 base and J dropped 2 bases, with 11 bases sitting between them. The CDR3 sequence is 15 residues long. DNA for the CDR3: TGTGCCAGCAGCTTAGTCCCCGGGTACAACTATGGCTACACCTTC. Translating gives CASSLVPGYNYGYTF. The full variable domain, in which reference TRBV7-9 and TRBJ1-2 provide the parts outside the CDR3, is DTGVSQNPRHKITKRGQNVTFRCDPISEHNRLYWYRQTLGQGPEFLTYFQNEAQLEKSRLLSDRFSAERPKGSFSTLEIQRTEQGDSAMYLCASSLVPGYNYGYTFGSGTRLTVV.

The chain carries TRBV4-1 and TRBJ2-5; possible D gene TRBD2, 6 bases. Trimming removed 0 bases at V and 2 bases at J, with 16 bases between. Germline V CDR1 and CDR2: MGHRA, YSYEKL. The CDR3 is made up of 17 amino acids. CDR3 amino acids: CASSQELGGSGQETQYF. The CDR3 DNA is TGCGCCAGCAGCCAAGAACTCGGGGGAAGTGGGCAAGAGACCCAGTACTTC.

This chain links TRBV5-1 with TRBJ1-4, with D unclear. This CDR3 spans 14 amino acids. V was trimmed by 0 bases and J by 7 bases, leaving 10 bases between them. CDR1 is SGHRS and CDR2 is YFSETQ in the germline V gene. The CDR3 nucleotides read TGCGCCAGCAGCTTGGGAATTAATAGTGAAAAACTGTTTTTT. Translated, it gives CASSLGINSEKLFF.

For the CDR3, the DNA is TGTGCCAGCAATACAGGGGGTGGATATAATTCACCCCTCCACTTT. It encodes CASNTGGGYNSPLHF. The genes are TRBV28 and TRBJ1-6; 8 nucleotides match TRBD1. Germline V gene sequence: CDR1 MDHEN, CDR2 SYDVKM. The CDR3 sequence is 15 residues long. The J segment lost 4 bases and the V segment lost 7 bases, leaving 6 bases of the junction unmatched. The whole variable domain, filled in from reference TRBV28 and TRBJ1-6, reads DVKVTQSSRYLVKRTGEKVFLECVQDMDHENMFWYRQDPGLGLRLIYFSYDVKMKEKGDIPEGYSVSREKKERFSLILESASTNQTSMYLCASNTGGGYNSPLHFGNGTRLTVT.

The rearrangement joins TRBV18 to TRBJ2-1; TRBD2 agrees at 13 bases. Trimming at V came to 1 base and at J to 0 bases, leaving 3 bases not matched to a gene. CDR1 is KGHSH, CDR2 LQKENI, per germline. The CDR3 is made up of 18 amino acids. This CDR3 is CASSPRTSGSPSYNEQFF. The CDR3 DNA follows: TGTGCCAGCTCACCACGGACTAGCGGGAGTCCCTCCTACAATGAGCAGTTCTTC. Together with reference TRBV18 and TRBJ2-1, the CDR3 gives the full variable domain: NAGVMQNPRHLVRRRGQEARLRCSPMKGHSHVYWYRQLPEEGLKFMVYLQKENIIDESGMPKERFSAEFPKEGPSILRIQQVVRGDSAAYFCASSPRTSGSPSYNEQFFGPGTRLTVL.

The chain joins TRBV30 to TRBJ2-1; D is possibly TRBD1 or TRBD2 (5 bases each). CDR3 length: 16 amino acids. Germline V gene data show CDR1 as GTSNPN and CDR2 as SVGIG (reference sequence). Trimming removed 4 bases from V and 1 base from J, with 17 bases in between. The chain's CDR3 is CAWKRLGESSYNEQFF. The CDR3 DNA sequence: TGTGCCTGGAAGCGGCTAGGGGAGTCATCCTACAATGAGCAGTTCTTC. Full variable domain (outside the CDR3, taken from reference TRBV30 and TRBJ2-1): SQTIHQWPATLVQPVGSPLSLECTVEGTSNPNLYWYRQAAGRGLQLLFYSVGIGQISSEVPQNLSASRPQDRQFILSSKKLLLSDSGFYLCAWKRLGESSYNEQFFGPGTRLTVL.

The chain uses TRBV19 and TRBJ2-2; 7 bases line up with TRBD1. CDR3 length equals 15 residues. Trimming at V came to 5 bases and at J to 2 bases, leaving 5 bases not matched to a gene. In germline, CDR1 is LNHDA, CDR2 SQIVND (reference sequence). In DNA form, the CDR3 reads TGTGCCAGTAGTGACGGGACAGCCAACACCGGGGAGCTGTTTTTT. Translating gives CASSDGTANTGELFF. The full variable domain, rest sourced from reference TRBV19 and TRBJ2-2, is DGGITQSPKYLFRKEGQNVTLSCEQNLNHDAMYWYRQDPGQGLRLIYYSQIVNDFQKGDIAEGYSVSREKKESFPLTVTSAQKNPTAFYLCASSDGTANTGELFFGEGSRLTVL.

This chain connects TRBV13 to TRBJ2-1; 8 positions match TRBD2. The CDR3 is made up of 15 amino acids. J lost 7 bases, V lost 4 bases, and 9 bases had no gene match. Per the germline V gene, CDR1 is PRHDT and CDR2 is FYEKMQ (reference sequence). CDR3 residues: CASSSGPPGGNEQFF. CDR3 DNA: TGTGCCAGCAGCTCCGGACCGCCGGGGGGGAATGAGCAGTTCTTC.

The chain combines TRBV14 with TRBJ2-5, with 8 bases lining up with TRBD2. The CDR3 is 14 amino acids. With 1 base clipped from V and 4 bases from J, the junction kept 2 bases outside the gene matches. CDR1 and CDR2 from the germline V gene are SGHDN and FVKESK. CDR3 loop: CASSQAGLAETQYF. The DNA of the CDR3 is TGTGCCAGCAGCCAAGCCGGACTAGCAGAGACCCAGTACTTC.

The chain joins TRBV5-1 to TRBJ2-1; 7 bases match TRBD1. V shed 4 bases, J shed 5 bases, and the junction held 12 bases outside the gene matches. Germline values: CDR1 SGHRS, CDR2 YFSETQ. There are 16 residues in the CDR3. The CDR3 bases are TGCGCCAGCAGCATATTTTCGACAGGGATCAACAATGAGCAGTTCTTC. It yields the protein CASSIFSTGINNEQFF.

With respect to this clone: This specimen includes other DNA sequences encoding the same CDR3. This chain uses TRBV5-6 with TRBJ2-7; D remains ambiguous. CDR1 and CDR2 (germline): SGHDT, YYEEEE. With 0 bases removed from V and 1 base from J, the gap between germline ends came to 5 bases. CDR3 size: 13 residues. The CDR3 loop reads CASSLVGSYEQYF. As DNA, the CDR3 is TGTGCCAGCAGCTTGGTAGGGTCCTACGAGCAGTACTTC.

The V and J genes are TRBV27 and TRBJ2-7, with 11 nucleotides matching TRBD2. The CDR3 sequence is 16 residues long. The trim removed 6 bases at V and 3 bases at J, leaving 10 bases unmatched. Germline loops: CDR1 MNHEY, CDR2 SMNVEV (reference sequence). CDR3 sequence reads: CASRLTLSGRDYEQYF. The CDR3 nucleotides are TGTGCCAGCAGGCTAACACTTAGCGGGAGGGACTACGAGCAGTACTTC.

V is TRBV14 and J is TRBJ1-1, with D maybe TRBD1 (6 bases). V dropped 8 bases and J dropped 0 bases, with 10 bases sitting between them. The germline V gene encodes CDR1 SGHDN and CDR2 FVKESK. The CDR3 is 13 residues long. CDR3: CASSGQLNTEAFF. The CDR3 region has the DNA TGTGCCAGCTCCGGACAGTTGAACACTGAAGCTTTCTTT.